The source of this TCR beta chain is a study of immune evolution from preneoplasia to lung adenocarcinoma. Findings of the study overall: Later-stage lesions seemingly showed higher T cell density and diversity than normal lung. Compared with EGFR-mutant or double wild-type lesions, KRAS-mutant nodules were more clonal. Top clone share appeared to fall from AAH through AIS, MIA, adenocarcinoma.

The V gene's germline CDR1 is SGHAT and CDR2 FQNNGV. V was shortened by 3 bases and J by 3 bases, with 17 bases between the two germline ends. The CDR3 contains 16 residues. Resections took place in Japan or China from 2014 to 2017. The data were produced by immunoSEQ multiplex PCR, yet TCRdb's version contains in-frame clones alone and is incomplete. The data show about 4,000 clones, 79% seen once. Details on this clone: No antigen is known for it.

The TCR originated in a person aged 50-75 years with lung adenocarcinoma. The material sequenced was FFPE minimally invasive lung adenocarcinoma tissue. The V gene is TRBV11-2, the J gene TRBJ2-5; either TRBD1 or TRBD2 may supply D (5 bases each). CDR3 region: CASSFGIGTLKETQYF. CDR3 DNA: TGTGCCAGCAGCTTCGGGATCGGGACCCTGAAAGAGACCCAGTACTTC.